The 31 T cell receptor beta chains presented below share a single source sample, sequenced in a study of CD8 T cells in ankylosing spondylitis. Study-level findings and limits: Blood from ankylosing spondylitis patients appeared to carry a characteristic roughly 8-variant TCR beta motif.

TCRdb passed the 5' RACE reads through MiXCR, listing each CDR3 protein once. The data show about 420,000 distinct CDR3 sequences, about 20% seen once. Which antigens these TCRs recognize remains unknown. Specimen: blood, either unsorted or a sorted T cell fraction (not recorded which). The source is a male donor with ankylosing spondylitis.

The sample holds a few counts of this clonotype. The V call is TRBV18, the J call TRBJ2-5; possible D gene TRBD1, 5 bases. Deletions cut 4 bases from V and 0 bases from J, with 9 bases between. The CDR3 is 14 residues long. Germline values: CDR1 KGHSH, CDR2 LQKENI. Written as DNA, the CDR3 is TGTGCCAGCTCACGGCAGGGTCACCAAGAGACCCAGTACTTC. Protein product: CASSRQGHQETQYF.

The rearrangement links TRBV7-2 to TRBJ2-3, with D possibly TRBD2 on 5 matching bases. Germline values: CDR1 SGHTA, CDR2 FQGNSA. The V and J ends lost 1 base and 0 bases respectively, with 11 bases between them. This CDR3 has 16 residues. Written as DNA, the CDR3 is TGTGCCAGCAGCTTAGTGGCGGGTCCTAGCACAGATACGCAGTATTTT. It codes for CASSLVAGPSTDTQYF.

The chain employs TRBV29-1 and TRBJ2-5, with 7 bases aligning to TRBD2. Germline V CDR1 and CDR2: SQVTM, ANQGSEA. V was clipped by 3 bases and J by 1 base; unmatched bases: 2. This CDR3 has 13 residues. The CDR3 DNA is TGCAGCGTTGAGACGGGGGGCCAAGAGACCCAGTACTTC. Amino acid sequence: CSVETGGQETQYF.

V gene TRBV18 combines with J gene TRBJ1-5, with unresolved D. The V end lost 6 bases, the J end lost 4 bases, and 10 bases lay between the germline ends. The CDR3 length is 13 residues. Germline V gene sequence: CDR1 KGHSH, CDR2 LQKENI. The CDR3 DNA reads TGTGCCAGCTCTGGGCAGCAAAATCAGCCCCAGCATTTT. Protein: CASSGQQNQPQHF.

The rearrangement links TRBV5-1 to TRBJ2-7; D not resolved. Trimming shortened V by 0 bases and J by 3 bases, and 7 bases separated the two germline ends. This CDR3 has 13 residues. CDR1 is SGHRS and CDR2 is YFSETQ in the germline V gene. CDR3 sequence: CASSLEGLYEQYF. The CDR3 DNA follows: TGCGCCAGCAGCTTGGAAGGTCTCTACGAGCAGTACTTC.

The genes are TRBV3-1 and TRBJ1-2; D not resolved. Germline values: CDR1 LGHDT, CDR2 YNNKEL (reference sequence). The V end was cut by 4 bases, the J end by 2 bases, with 11 bases between. This CDR3 is 14 amino acids long. The CDR3 is CASSPSGPNYGYTF. DNA for the CDR3: TGTGCCAGCAGCCCGTCCGGACCGAACTATGGCTACACCTTC. Full variable domain (remainder filled in from reference TRBV3-1 and TRBJ1-2): DTAVSQTPKYLVTQMGNDKSIKCEQNLGHDTMYWYKQDSKKFLKIMFSYNNKELIINETVPNRFSPKSPDKAHLNLHINSLELGDSAVYFCASSPSGPNYGYTFGSGTRLTVV.

J is TRBJ2-4 and V is TRBV12-3 or TRBV12-4, with a weak D call TRBD1 (5 bases). The CDR3 length is 14 residues. Trimming cost V 5 bases and J 0 bases, with 8 bases left between them. The CDR3 nucleotides read TGTGCCAGCAGTGACAGACTAGCCAAAAACATTCAGTACTTC. Protein sequence: CASSDRLAKNIQYF.

This clonotype occurred a few times. The rearrangement joins TRBV7-9 to TRBJ2-7, with 12 bases lining up with TRBD1. V lost 5 bases to trimming and J lost 6 bases; unmatched junction nucleotides: 11. The V gene's germline CDR1 is SEHNR and CDR2 FQNEAQ (reference sequence). CDR3 length: 16 amino acids. For the CDR3, the DNA is TGTGCCAGCAGCCCAACCCCGGGACAGGGGGCAGGCGAGCAGTACTTC. It encodes CASSPTPGQGAGEQYF.

CDR3 DNA sequence: TGTGCCACCCTCAGACAGGGAGGGGCCGGGGAGCTGTTTTTT. It codes for CATLRQGGAGELFF. The V and J genes are TRBV28 and TRBJ2-2; D possibly uses TRBD1 or TRBD2 (7 bases each). This CDR3 region has 14 residues. V dropped 10 bases and J dropped 6 bases, with 18 bases sitting between them. Germline assignment: CDR1 MDHEN and CDR2 SYDVKM.

The gene calls are TRBV14 and TRBJ2-2, with D unresolved. This CDR3 contains 14 residues. The V gene's germline CDR1 is SGHDN and CDR2 FVKESK. V was trimmed by 4 bases and J by 1 base, leaving 7 bases between them. Here the CDR3 reads CASSPVRNTGELFF. As DNA, the CDR3 is TGTGCCAGCAGCCCTGTGAGGAACACCGGGGAGCTGTTTTTT.

The J gene is TRBJ2-1, the V gene TRBV12-3 or TRBV12-4; TRBD2 aligns across 7 bases. The length of the CDR3 is 14 residues. V gave up 6 bases and J gave up 5 bases; unmatched junction bases: 7. The CDR3 reads CASSLSGANNEQFF. The CDR3, as DNA: TGTGCCAGCAGCTTGAGCGGGGCGAACAATGAGCAGTTCTTC.

The chain employs TRBV29-1 and TRBJ2-5; D might be TRBD1 (6 bases). The CDR3 spans 17 residues. Trimming took 5 bases from V and 2 from J, leaving 24 bases between them. Germline-derived CDR1 and CDR2 are SQVTM and ANQGSEA. CDR3 nucleotides: TGCAGCGTTTCTGACCTCTGGCAGGGGCAGGGACAAGAGACCCAGTACTTC. It specifies CSVSDLWQGQGQETQYF.

The chain combines TRBV6-1 with TRBJ2-7; no clear D. Germline V gene sequence: CDR1 MNHNS, CDR2 SASEGT. V was clipped by 8 bases and J by 4 bases, with 15 bases between them. This CDR3 is built from 13 residues. The CDR3 nucleotides read TGTGCCAGCCGAAGGGCTCAGCCTTACGAGCAGTACTTC. Its translation is CASRRAQPYEQYF.

This clonotype was observed a few times. V gene TRBV29-1 combines with J gene TRBJ2-1; 12 nucleotides align to TRBD2. The CDR3 extends over 15 amino acids. Unmatched junction bases numbered 6, after V lost 4 bases and J lost 5 bases. Germline CDR1 and CDR2: SQVTM and ANQGSEA. The CDR3 reads CSVAWGLAGNNEQFF. The CDR3, as DNA: TGCAGCGTTGCTTGGGGACTAGCGGGTAACAATGAGCAGTTCTTC.

Only a few counts were recorded for this clonotype. The chain links TRBV5-1 to TRBJ2-5; 7 positions match TRBD1. Germline V gives CDR1 SGHRS, CDR2 YFSETQ. This CDR3 spans 14 amino acids. The junction had 7 bases not matched to a gene; V was cut back by 4 bases and J by 4 bases. The DNA for the CDR3 is TGCGCCAGCAGCACCAACAGGGGTCGAGAGACCCAGTACTTC. Amino acid sequence: CASSTNRGRETQYF.

Only a few counts were recorded for this clonotype. CDR3 nucleotides: TGTGCCAGCAGCCCGACTTGGACAGGGGGCATTCCTAACTATGGCTACACCTTC. Protein product: CASSPTWTGGIPNYGYTF. V is TRBV11-2 and J is TRBJ1-2; 11 bases match TRBD1. J was trimmed by 0 bases and V by 5 bases; bases with no gene match: 11. CDR3 length equals 18 residues. From germline, CDR1 is SGHAT and CDR2 FQNNGV.

The chain recombines TRBV19 with TRBJ2-1; D possibly corresponds to TRBD1 (5 bases). The CDR3 is made up of 15 amino acids. V was cut by 1 base and J by 5 bases, with 12 bases left in between. Germline V gene lookup returns CDR1 LNHDA and CDR2 SQIVND (reference sequence). The CDR3 DNA reads as TGTGCCAGTAGTATAGCGAGAGGACAACACAATGAGCAGTTCTTC. Translation gives CASSIARGQHNEQFF. The variable domain in full, completed from reference TRBV19 and TRBJ2-1, reads DGGITQSPKYLFRKEGQNVTLSCEQNLNHDAMYWYRQDPGQGLRLIYYSQIVNDFQKGDIAEGYSVSREKKESFPLTVTSAQKNPTAFYLCASSIARGQHNEQFFGPGTRLTVL.

The chain couples TRBV6-5 to TRBJ2-5; the match to TRBD1 covers 12 bases. The CDR3 spans 16 residues. J lost 5 bases, V lost 4 bases, and 8 bases had no gene match. Per germline, CDR1 MNHEY and CDR2 SVGAGI. The CDR3 region has the DNA TGTGCCAGCAGTTGGGGACAGGGGGCGAGTGGGGAGACCCAGTACTTC. Its translation is CASSWGQGASGETQYF.

The chain joins TRBV7-2 to TRBJ2-5, with 8 nucleotides matching TRBD2. The V and J ends lost 1 base and 2 bases, in that order; junction bases with no gene match: 6. Looked up from germline, CDR1 is SGHTA and CDR2 is FQGNSA. CDR3 size: 16 residues. The CDR3 DNA reads TGTGCCAGCAGCTTAGTCGGGAGCGGGGGACAAGAGACCCAGTACTTC. This gives the protein CASSLVGSGGQETQYF.

This clonotype was seen just once. The chain has TRBV29-1 and TRBJ2-1, with TRBD2 matching over 11 bases. CDR1 and CDR2 from the germline V gene are SQVTM and ANQGSEA. The trim removed 4 bases at V and 10 bases at J, leaving 9 bases unmatched. This CDR3 comprises 14 residues. CDR3 region: CSVAPGASGREQFF. CDR3 in DNA: TGCAGCGTTGCCCCGGGGGCTAGCGGGAGGGAGCAGTTCTTC.

This clonotype has a handful of counts. The rearrangement links TRBV5-8 to TRBJ1-5; D gene uncertain. V dropped 1 base and J dropped 3 bases, with 11 bases sitting between them. The CDR3 runs 15 residues. Germline CDR1 and CDR2: SGHTS and YDEGEE. CDR3 in DNA: TGTGCCAGCAGCTTGCTCCGAAATTCCAATCAGCCCCAGCATTTT. Translated: CASSLLRNSNQPQHF. Looking up the rest from reference TRBV5-8 and TRBJ1-5 gives the full variable domain: EAGVTQSPTHLIKTRGQQATLRCSPISGHTSVYWYQQALGLGLQFLLWYDEGEERNRGNFPPRFSGRQFPNYSSELNVNALELEDSALYLCASSLLRNSNQPQHFGDGTRLSIL.

Many counts were recorded for this clonotype. The chain joins TRBV20-1 to TRBJ2-7; D gene uncertain. Germline values: CDR1 DFQATT, CDR2 SNEGSKA (reference sequence). There are 15 residues in the CDR3. Trimming took off 2 bases at V and 4 bases at J, with 18 bases between the two ends. CDR3 sequence reads: CSARLSGREVYEQYF. The DNA for the CDR3 is TGCAGTGCTAGATTGTCGGGCCGTGAAGTATACGAGCAGTACTTC.

This rearrangement joins TRBV5-1 to TRBJ1-2; D perhaps matches TRBD1 (6 bases). Trimming pared 5 bases from V and 5 bases from J, leaving 13 bases between. The CDR3 contains 13 residues. Germline lookup yields CDR1 SGHRS and CDR2 YFSETQ. CDR3 in DNA: TGCGCCAGCAGAACGGGGGCGGATTATGGCTACACCTTC. The encoded protein is CASRTGADYGYTF.

The chain employs TRBV25-1 and TRBJ2-1; no firm D call. Germline loops: CDR1 MGHDK, CDR2 SYGVNS. V lost 0 bases and J 0 bases, leaving 12 bases between the germline ends. The CDR3 runs to 17 residues. CDR3 residues: CASSEYGVSGSYNEQFF. For the CDR3, the DNA is TGTGCCAGCAGTGAATATGGCGTGAGTGGCTCCTACAATGAGCAGTTCTTC.

This clonotype was seen repeatedly, ten times or more. The chain joins TRBV4-3 to TRBJ2-3; no firm D call. Germline V gene lookup returns CDR1 LGHNA and CDR2 YSLEER. The CDR3 sequence is 13 residues long. The V gene lost 0 bases and the J gene lost 3 bases, with 4 bases spanning the gap. CDR3 sequence reads: CASSQEETDTQYF. CDR3 sequence (DNA): TGCGCCAGCAGCCAAGAAGAAACAGATACGCAGTATTTT.

The chain couples TRBV9 to TRBJ2-5, with D hard to call. Germline V gene data show CDR1 as SGDLS and CDR2 as YYNGEE. This CDR3 contains 13 residues. V was cut by 5 bases and J by 1 base, with 9 bases left in between. The CDR3: CASRPDFQETQYF. The CDR3 DNA is TGTGCCAGCAGGCCCGATTTCCAAGAGACCCAGTACTTC.

The chain uses TRBV3-1 and TRBJ1-3; D not certain. V lost 2 bases to trimming and J lost 0 bases, with 8 bases between them. CDR3 length: 15 residues. Germline V gives CDR1 LGHDT, CDR2 YNNKEL (reference sequence). The CDR3 region has the DNA TGTGCCAGCAGCCAACTCCTACACTCTGGAAACACCATATATTTT. Translation gives CASSQLLHSGNTIYF. The full variable domain, rest sourced from reference TRBV3-1 and TRBJ1-3, is DTAVSQTPKYLVTQMGNDKSIKCEQNLGHDTMYWYKQDSKKFLKIMFSYNNKELIINETVPNRFSPKSPDKAHLNLHINSLELGDSAVYFCASSQLLHSGNTIYFGEGSWLTVV.

This CDR3 is CASSIYRGDSGNTIYF. The CDR3 DNA is TGTGCCAGCAGTATATACAGGGGGGACTCTGGAAACACCATATATTTT. The chain couples TRBV12-3 or TRBV12-4 to TRBJ1-3; 8 nucleotides align to TRBD1. The CDR3 spans 16 residues. With 5 bases clipped from V and 0 bases from J, the junction kept 6 bases outside the gene matches.

V and J are TRBV7-9 and TRBJ1-1; D unresolved. V lost 4 bases, J lost 3 bases, and 9 bases lay in between. The CDR3 spans 13 residues. In germline, CDR1 is SEHNR, CDR2 FQNEAQ (reference sequence). As DNA, the CDR3 is TGTGCCAGCAGCTACCAGGTGGACACTGAAGCTTTCTTT. As protein: CASSYQVDTEAFF. Looking up the rest from reference TRBV7-9 and TRBJ1-1 gives the full variable domain: DTGVSQNPRHKITKRGQNVTFRCDPISEHNRLYWYRQTLGQGPEFLTYFQNEAQLEKSRLLSDRFSAERPKGSFSTLEIQRTEQGDSAMYLCASSYQVDTEAFFGQGTRLTVV.

This clonotype was seen only a few times. The rearrangement joins TRBV9 to TRBJ1-5, with 9 bases that match TRBD1. J gave up 3 bases and V 0 bases, and 4 bases lay outside the gene matches. CDR1 is SGDLS, CDR2 YYNGEE, per germline. The CDR3 totals 16 residues. CDR3 sequence reads: CASSVGTGENNQPQHF. CDR3 nucleotide sequence: TGTGCCAGCAGCGTAGGGACAGGGGAGAACAATCAGCCCCAGCATTTT.

The chain links TRBV11-2 to TRBJ2-1; possibly TRBD2 for D (5 bases). The germline CDR1 and CDR2 sequences are SGHAT and FQNNGV. This CDR3 is built from 15 residues. Trimming removed 5 bases from V and 0 bases from J, with 11 bases in between. The CDR3 DNA is TGTGCCAGCAGCAGAGCGGCCAGCTCCTACAATGAGCAGTTCTTC. Encoded protein: CASSRAASSYNEQFF.